These 26 T cell receptor beta chains were all obtained from the same sample, sequenced in a study of radiotherapy plus CTLA-4 blockade in lung cancer. Clones were sequenced by immunoSEQ multiplex PCR, and TCRdb holds only the in-frame ones, with some missing. The sample holds fewer than 150,000 clones, just under 80% seen once. The sequencing used peripheral blood, collected from a patient treated with radiotherapy plus ipilimumab. These receptor sequences come from a human donor with non-small cell lung cancer who had a partial response to radiotherapy plus ipilimumab.

As concerns this clone: A much larger clonotype is one base distant, so this may be a read error. Other DNA sequences in this sample translate to the same CDR3. This sequence joins TRBV27 and TRBJ2-3, with 9 bases matching TRBD1. The CDR3 consists of 15 residues. Germline trimming cut 5 bases from V and 1 base from J; bases unmatched to any gene: 4. Germline CDR1 is MNHEY and CDR2 is SMNVEV (reference sequence). CDR3 residues: CASSPWTGGTDTQYF. CDR3 coding DNA: TGTGCCAGCAGTCCCTGGACAGGGGGCACAGATACGCAGTATTTT.

V and J are TRBV28 and TRBJ2-4; possible D gene TRBD1, 6 bases. The CDR3 length is 15 residues. The V gene lost 5 bases and the J gene lost 2 bases, with 13 bases spanning the gap. Germline V gene data show CDR1 as MDHEN and CDR2 as SYDVKM. For the CDR3, the DNA is TGTGCCAGCAGTGCAACCGGGACAACCAAAAACATTCAGTACTTC. Amino acid sequence: CASSATGTTKNIQYF.

The V and J genes are TRBV4-1 and TRBJ2-1; 10 nucleotides line up with TRBD1. CDR1 and CDR2 (germline): MGHRA, YSYEKL. J was trimmed by 1 base and V by 1 base; bases with no gene match: 1. The CDR3 length is 16 residues. The CDR3 loop is CASSQGTGGSYNEQFF. CDR3 nucleotides: TGCGCCAGCAGCCAAGGGACAGGGGGATCCTACAATGAGCAGTTCTTC.

The rearrangement links TRBV4-1 to TRBJ1-2, with D perhaps TRBD1 (6 bases). Germline CDR1 MGHRA, CDR2 YSYEKL. The CDR3 consists of 13 residues. V was cut by 2 bases and J by 4 bases, with 8 bases left in between. This CDR3 is CASSQTGFYGYTF. The CDR3 coding sequence is TGCGCCAGCAGCCAAACAGGGTTCTATGGCTACACCTTC.

This clone was detected many times. The V gene is TRBV15, the J gene TRBJ1-2; D gene uncertain. The V gene lost 0 bases and the J gene lost 5 bases, with 16 bases spanning the gap. Germline V gene sequence: CDR1 LNHNV, CDR2 YYDKDF (reference sequence). The CDR3 has 16 residues. CDR3 region: CATSRESAGAPYGYTF. CDR3 DNA sequence: TGTGCCACCAGCAGAGAGTCCGCAGGCGCCCCGTATGGCTACACCTTC.

The chain combines TRBV6-5 with TRBJ1-4; D remains ambiguous. Trimming took 11 bases from V and 5 from J, leaving 12 bases between them. This CDR3 is 12 amino acids long. Germline CDR1 MNHEY, CDR2 SVGAGI. The CDR3 nucleotides read TGTGCCGTCGGGGTGGCGAATGAAAAACTGTTTTTT. Amino acids: CAVGVANEKLFF.

The chain recombines TRBV19 with TRBJ1-5, with D possibly matching TRBD1 (5 bases). V was cut by 4 bases and J by 2 bases, with 12 bases left in between. This CDR3 is built from 15 residues. CDR1 is LNHDA and CDR2 is SQIVND in the germline V gene (reference sequence). CDR3 bases: TGTGCCAGTAGTAGGGGGAGGGGAGGCAATCAGCCCCAGCATTTT. Translation: CASSRGRGGNQPQHF.

This rearrangement joins TRBV28 to TRBJ2-7; TRBD1 agrees at 8 bases. The CDR3 spans 14 residues. Germline assignment: CDR1 MDHEN and CDR2 SYDVKM. The J segment lost 5 bases and the V segment lost 9 bases, leaving 12 bases of the junction unmatched. CDR3 sequence (DNA): TGTGCCAGTGGCTCAGGGGGCGCTTACCACGAGCAGTACGTC. It translates to CASGSGGAYHEQYV.

This clone appeared a few times. The V call is TRBV30, the J call TRBJ2-5; no clear D. The CDR3 extends over 12 amino acids. Per the germline V gene, CDR1 is GTSNPN and CDR2 is SVGIG (reference sequence). V gave up 5 bases and J gave up 5 bases, with 12 bases separating them. The CDR3 nucleotides read TGTGCCTGGGGTTCACGGTGGGAGACCCAGTACTTC. Protein product: CAWGSRWETQYF.

The rearrangement uses TRBV18 and TRBJ2-7; TRBD1 aligns across 7 bases. The CDR3 runs 15 residues. Germline-derived CDR1 and CDR2 are KGHSH and LQKENI. Trimming removed 4 bases from V and 3 bases from J; junction bases left unmatched: 9. The CDR3 loop reads CASSLGTVDLYEQYV. CDR3 DNA: TGTGCCAGCTCACTAGGGACAGTTGACCTCTACGAGCAGTACGTC.

This clone occurred a few times. The genes are TRBV10-3 and TRBJ1-3; 7 bases agree with TRBD1. Losses at the gene ends were 3 bases for V and 4 bases for J; bases not matched to a gene: 3. Germline CDR1 and CDR2: ENHRY and SYGVKD. The CDR3 is 14 amino acids. CDR3 sequence (DNA): TGTGCCATCAGTGAAAGGGACAGCGGAAACACCATATATTTT. Translating it yields CAISERDSGNTIYF.

CDR3 protein: CASSEDTLYEQYV. CDR3 DNA: TGTGCCAGCAGCGAGGACACCCTTTACGAGCAGTACGTC. V usage is TRBV7-8 and J usage is TRBJ2-7, with a weak D call TRBD1 (5 bases). The germline gives CDR1 SGHVS, CDR2 FQNEAQ. V was trimmed by 5 bases and J by 4 bases, leaving 12 bases between them. This CDR3 comprises 13 residues.

This clone appeared a few times. V gene TRBV19 combines with J gene TRBJ2-3, with 11 bases aligning to TRBD2. CDR3 length: 15 residues. The germline V gene encodes CDR1 LNHDA and CDR2 SQIVND (reference sequence). V gave up 4 bases and J gave up 6 bases; unmatched junction bases: 6. CDR3 DNA: TGTGCCAGTAGTAGACTAGCGGGACCATATGATACGCAGTATTTT. Its translation: CASSRLAGPYDTQYF.

CDR3 coding DNA: TGTGCCACTAGGGACTTCTACGAGCAGTACTTC. This translates into CATRDFYEQYF. The chain uses TRBV6-5 and TRBJ2-7; a possible D gene is TRBD2 (6 bases). Trimming stripped 10 bases from V and 3 bases from J, with 10 bases between. The CDR3 runs to 11 residues. From germline, CDR1 is MNHEY and CDR2 SVGAGI.

The chain carries TRBV19 and TRBJ1-1, with 8 bases that match TRBD1. Per the germline V gene, CDR1 is LNHDA and CDR2 is SQIVND (reference sequence). The CDR3 contains 14 residues. J was trimmed by 6 bases and V by 3 bases; bases with no gene match: 6. CDR3 in amino acids: CASSIQGAKAEAFF. The CDR3 nucleotides read TGTGCCAGTAGTATCCAGGGGGCAAAGGCTGAAGCTTTCTTT.

This clone has more than one count but fewer than ten. The V call is TRBV9, the J call TRBJ2-5, with D possibly matching TRBD2 (6 bases). The length of the CDR3 is 16 residues. V lost 3 bases and J 5 bases, leaving 20 bases between the germline ends. Germline CDR1 SGDLS, CDR2 YYNGEE. The CDR3 loop reads CASSATGTPGLETQYF. The CDR3 DNA follows: TGTGCCAGCAGCGCCACCGGGACTCCCGGCCTGGAGACCCAGTACTTC.

This chain uses TRBV10-3 with TRBJ2-7; D is uncertain. This CDR3 spans 15 amino acids. Germline CDR1 reads ENHRY; CDR2 reads SYGVKD. Trimming stripped 1 base from V and 2 bases from J, with 12 bases between. The CDR3 reads CAISEFEAHPYEQYF. As DNA, the CDR3 is TGTGCCATCAGTGAGTTTGAGGCCCACCCCTACGAGCAGTACTTC.

The chain couples TRBV10-3 to TRBJ1-2; 8 bases agree with TRBD1. V shed 11 bases and J 4 bases; nucleotides not matched to a gene: 9. This CDR3 is 13 amino acids long. Germline loops: CDR1 ENHRY, CDR2 SYGVKD. The chain's CDR3 is CASTGQDGYGYTF. DNA for the CDR3: TGTGCCTCGACGGGACAGGACGGCTATGGCTACACCTTC.

V gene TRBV18 combines with J gene TRBJ1-2; D may be TRBD1 (6 bases). Germline CDR1 KGHSH, CDR2 LQKENI. The V and J ends lost 6 bases and 6 bases respectively, with 20 bases between them. The CDR3 covers 15 residues. CDR3 protein: CASSQGRSGVDGYTF. As DNA, the CDR3 is TGTGCCAGCTCCCAAGGGAGATCAGGGGTCGATGGCTACACCTTC.

This clone appeared a single time. The chain couples TRBV5-1 to TRBJ2-3; D might be TRBD2 (5 bases). This CDR3 has 13 amino acids. CDR1 and CDR2 from the germline V gene are SGHRS and YFSETQ. The V end was cut by 0 bases, the J end by 4 bases, with 6 bases between. CDR3 DNA sequence: TGCGCCAGCAGCTTGGCCGGGGCAGATACGCAGTATTTT. It is translated as CASSLAGADTQYF.

This chain joins TRBV2 and TRBJ1-1; weak D call: TRBD1 (5 bases). V shed 3 bases and J shed 8 bases, with 10 bases lying between them. CDR3 length: 12 amino acids. Germline V gene lookup returns CDR1 SNHLY and CDR2 FYNNEI. CDR3 DNA: TGTGCCAGCAGTGATGCGGGGCCCGAAGCTTTCTTT. Translated, it gives CASSDAGPEAFF. Drawing the rest from reference TRBV2 and TRBJ1-1, the complete variable domain is EPEVTQTPSHQVTQMGQEVILRCVPISNHLYFYWYRQILGQKVEFLVSFYNNEISEKSEIFDDQFSVERPDGSNFTLKIRSTKLEDSAMYFCASSDAGPEAFFGQGTRLTVV.

For the CDR3, the DNA is TGTGCCAGCTCACTCACCGGGACAGGGGAGTTCACTGAAGCTTTCTTT. It translates to CASSLTGTGEFTEAFF. V usage is TRBV18 and J usage is TRBJ1-1, with TRBD1 matching 10 bases. J was trimmed by 4 bases and V by 4 bases; bases with no gene match: 9. The CDR3 runs to 16 residues. Germline CDR1 KGHSH, CDR2 LQKENI.

The chain employs TRBV7-9 and TRBJ2-5; TRBD1 aligns across 7 bases. Germline loops: CDR1 SEHNR, CDR2 FQNEAQ (reference sequence). Trimming removed 6 bases from V and 2 bases from J; junction bases left unmatched: 9. The CDR3 contains 15 residues. CDR3 nucleotides: TGTGCCAGCAGATTGGGACAGAAATCACAAGAGACCCAGTACTTC. Amino acids: CASRLGQKSQETQYF.

The chain couples TRBV6-1 to TRBJ1-2; the D gene is possibly TRBD1 (6 bases). The length of the CDR3 is 14 residues. V was shortened by 8 bases and J by 0 bases, with 13 bases between the two germline ends. Germline lookup yields CDR1 MNHNS and CDR2 SASEGT. The CDR3 bases are TGTGCCAGCCTATCCTGGACAGCTAACTATGGCTACACCTTC. This codes for CASLSWTANYGYTF.

The chain joins TRBV6-1 to TRBJ2-7; 7 bases agree with TRBD2. This CDR3 contains 14 residues. The J segment lost 5 bases and the V segment lost 6 bases, leaving 10 bases of the junction unmatched. Germline CDR1 reads MNHNS; CDR2 reads SASEGT. The chain's CDR3 is CASSEAGVRHEQYF. The CDR3 DNA sequence: TGTGCCAGCAGCGAGGCGGGAGTTCGCCACGAGCAGTACTTC.

The chain carries TRBV5-4 and TRBJ2-2; TRBD1 is a possible D gene (6 bases). The CDR3 extends over 16 amino acids. V lost 0 bases and J 7 bases, leaving 16 bases between the germline ends. Germline-derived CDR1 and CDR2 are SGHNT and YYREEE (reference sequence). The CDR3 loop is CASSLGGQGHIGELFF. CDR3 in DNA: TGTGCCAGCAGCTTGGGGGGGCAGGGGCATATCGGGGAGCTGTTTTTT.